This TCR beta chain was identified in a study of metastatic and nonmetastatic thyroid tumors (dated by TCRdb to the early 2020s). Study-wide context: For patients with malignant and with benign thyroid disease, the researchers compared repertoires between peripheral blood samples and tumor or nodule tissue samples.

Paper-wide results and their limitations: TCR beta diversity was reported as significantly higher in malignant tumors than in benign nodules, in both blood and tumor samples.

This clone was picked up many times. The target of this receptor is not known. No base-level quality is on record; no much larger clone is a single base apart. The library was prepared using PCR. The instrument was an Illumina HiSeq 4000. The TCR beta-chain CDR3 region of each patient was profiled by high-throughput sequencing. Concerning the study's data processing: The researchers built a classifier to tell apart papillary thyroid cancer patients with distant metastasis, based on CDR3 differences among clinicopathological groups. Repertoire diversity was assessed with the Shannon index, and tumor-blood repertoire similarity with the Morisita-Horn index. TCRdb's own reprocessing of the public reads used fastp at Q25 and MiXCR and kept productive beta chains. The V and J calls here are based on TCRdb, not the publication. The sample contains 23,000 or so clones, more than 20% of them found a single time. 6% to 9.5% of the sample goes to the ten largest clones.

Before undergoing thyroid surgery, none of the patients had been given any kind of treatment. Patient clinical samples collected from 2012 to 2018 were retrospectively analysed using T-cell receptor beta sequencing. This receptor was obtained from a female donor with papillary thyroid cancer or a benign thyroid nodule (not recorded which). Some clones in this sample may be carry-over from other donors' samples. Input material: blood.

At the DNA level, the sequence is TGTGCCAGCAGCTGGAGCCAGGGGGCTAACACTGAAGCTTTCTTT. Its product reads: CASSWSQGANTEAFF. This sequence uses TRBV13 and TRBJ1-1; 8 middle bases align to TRBD1. The CDR1 and CDR2 encoded by the germline V gene (reference sequence) are PRHDT and FYEKMQ. Ends trimmed: V by 4 bases, J by 2 bases; bases unmatched to a gene: 6. The CDR3 runs 15 residues from the cysteine to the phenylalanine. The CDR3 DNA has 45 bases and is translated from base 1.